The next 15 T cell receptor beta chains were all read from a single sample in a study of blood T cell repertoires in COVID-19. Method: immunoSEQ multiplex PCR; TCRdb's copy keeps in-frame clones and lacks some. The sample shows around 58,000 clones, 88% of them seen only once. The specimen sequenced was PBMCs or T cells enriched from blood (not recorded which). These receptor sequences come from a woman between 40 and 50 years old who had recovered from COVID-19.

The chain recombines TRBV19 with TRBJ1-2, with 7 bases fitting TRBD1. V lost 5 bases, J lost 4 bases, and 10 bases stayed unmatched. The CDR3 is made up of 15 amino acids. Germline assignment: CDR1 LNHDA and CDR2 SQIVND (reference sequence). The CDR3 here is CASSPGTANTYGYTF. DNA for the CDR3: TGTGCCAGTAGTCCCGGGACAGCTAATACCTATGGCTACACCTTC.

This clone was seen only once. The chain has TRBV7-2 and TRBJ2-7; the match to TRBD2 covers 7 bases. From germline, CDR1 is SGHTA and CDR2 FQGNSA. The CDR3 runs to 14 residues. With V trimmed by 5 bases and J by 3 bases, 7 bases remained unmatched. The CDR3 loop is CASSPGRVGYEQYF. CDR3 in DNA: TGTGCCAGCAGCCCGGGGAGGGTGGGCTACGAGCAGTACTTC. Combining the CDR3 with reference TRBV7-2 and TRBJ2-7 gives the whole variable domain GAGVSQSPSNKVTEKGKDVELRCDPISGHTALYWYRQSLGQGLEFLIYFQGNSAPDKSGLPSDRFSAERTGGSVSTLTIQRTQQEDSAVYLCASSPGRVGYEQYFGPGTRLTVT.

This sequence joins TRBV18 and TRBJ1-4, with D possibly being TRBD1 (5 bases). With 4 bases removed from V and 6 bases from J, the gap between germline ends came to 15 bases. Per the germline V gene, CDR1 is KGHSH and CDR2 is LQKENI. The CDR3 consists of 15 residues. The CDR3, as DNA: TGTGCCAGCTCACGGGATCAGGGTGGAGATGAAAAACTGTTTTTT. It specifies CASSRDQGGDEKLFF.

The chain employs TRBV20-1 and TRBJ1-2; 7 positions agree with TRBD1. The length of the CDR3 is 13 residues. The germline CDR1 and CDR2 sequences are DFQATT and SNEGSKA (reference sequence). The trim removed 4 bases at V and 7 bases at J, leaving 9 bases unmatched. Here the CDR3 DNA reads TGCAGTGCTATTGACAGGGCGTCCGTTGGCTACACCTTC. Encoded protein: CSAIDRASVGYTF.

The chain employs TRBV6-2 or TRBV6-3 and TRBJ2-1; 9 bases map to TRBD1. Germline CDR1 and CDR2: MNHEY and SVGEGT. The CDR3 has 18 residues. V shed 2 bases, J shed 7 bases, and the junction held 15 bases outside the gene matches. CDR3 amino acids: CASSYRMGRDRVANEQFF. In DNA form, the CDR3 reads TGTGCCAGCAGTTACCGAATGGGCCGGGACAGGGTTGCAAATGAGCAGTTCTTC.

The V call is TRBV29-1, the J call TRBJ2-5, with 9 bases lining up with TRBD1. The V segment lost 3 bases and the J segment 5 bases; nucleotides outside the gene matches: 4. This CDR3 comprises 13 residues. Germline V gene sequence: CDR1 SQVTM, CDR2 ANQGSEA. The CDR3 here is CSVDLQGAETQYF. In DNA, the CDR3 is TGCAGCGTTGACCTACAGGGGGCTGAGACCCAGTACTTC.

For the CDR3, the DNA is TGCAGCGCCGATGCCGCCAGGGACTATGGCTACACCTTC. It yields the protein CSADAARDYGYTF. The rearrangement links TRBV29-1 to TRBJ1-2; D is perhaps TRBD1 (5 bases). CDR3 length: 13 residues. Germline values: CDR1 SQVTM, CDR2 ANQGSEA. The ends were cut back, 7 bases at V and 3 bases at J, with 15 bases in the middle.

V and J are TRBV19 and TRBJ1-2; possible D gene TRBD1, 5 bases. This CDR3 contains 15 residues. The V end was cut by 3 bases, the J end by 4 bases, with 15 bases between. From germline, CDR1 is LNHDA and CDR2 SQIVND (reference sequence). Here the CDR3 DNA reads TGTGCCAGTAGTATTTCGGCAGGGAAAAGCTATGGCTACACCTTC. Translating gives CASSISAGKSYGYTF.

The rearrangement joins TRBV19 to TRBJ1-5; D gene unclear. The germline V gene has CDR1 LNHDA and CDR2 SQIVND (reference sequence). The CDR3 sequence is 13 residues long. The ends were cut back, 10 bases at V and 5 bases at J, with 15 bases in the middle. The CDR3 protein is CATQDAVDQPQHF. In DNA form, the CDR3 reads TGTGCCACCCAAGACGCGGTGGATCAGCCCCAGCATTTT.

CDR3 sequence (DNA): TGTGCCAGCAGTTTGGTGCCGGGATCCCTCTATGGCTACACCTTC. Protein product: CASSLVPGSLYGYTF. V and J are TRBV28 and TRBJ1-2; the D is unclear. V was shortened by 3 bases and J by 4 bases, with 15 bases between the two germline ends. CDR3 length: 15 amino acids. Germline CDR1 is MDHEN and CDR2 is SYDVKM.

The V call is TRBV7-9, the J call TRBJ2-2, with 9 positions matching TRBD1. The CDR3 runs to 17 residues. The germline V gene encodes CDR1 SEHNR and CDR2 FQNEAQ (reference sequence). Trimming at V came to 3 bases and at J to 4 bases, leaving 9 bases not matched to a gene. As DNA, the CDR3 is TGTGCCAGCAGCTTGGGACAGGGAGGAACGGGCACCGGGGAGCTGTTTTTT. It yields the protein CASSLGQGGTGTGELFF.

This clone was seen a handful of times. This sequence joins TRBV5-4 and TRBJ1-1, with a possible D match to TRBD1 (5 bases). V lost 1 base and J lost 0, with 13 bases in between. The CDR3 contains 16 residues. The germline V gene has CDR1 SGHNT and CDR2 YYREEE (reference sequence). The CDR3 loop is CASSLPPPGVNTEAFF. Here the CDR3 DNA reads TGTGCCAGCAGCTTGCCGCCCCCGGGGGTGAACACTGAAGCTTTCTTT.

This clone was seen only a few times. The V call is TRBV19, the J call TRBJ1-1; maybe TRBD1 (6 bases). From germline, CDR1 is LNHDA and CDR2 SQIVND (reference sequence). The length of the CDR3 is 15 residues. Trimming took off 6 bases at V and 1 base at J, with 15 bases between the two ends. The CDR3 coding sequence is TGTGCCAGTAGCCAAAACAGGGCCCCGAACACTGAAGCTTTCTTT. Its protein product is CASSQNRAPNTEAFF.

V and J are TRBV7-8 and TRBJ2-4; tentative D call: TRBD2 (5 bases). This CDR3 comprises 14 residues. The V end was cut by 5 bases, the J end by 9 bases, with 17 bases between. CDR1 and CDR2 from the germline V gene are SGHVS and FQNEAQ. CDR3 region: CASSGRTRLSIQYF. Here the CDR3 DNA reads TGTGCCAGCAGCGGACGGACGCGACTAAGCATTCAGTACTTC.

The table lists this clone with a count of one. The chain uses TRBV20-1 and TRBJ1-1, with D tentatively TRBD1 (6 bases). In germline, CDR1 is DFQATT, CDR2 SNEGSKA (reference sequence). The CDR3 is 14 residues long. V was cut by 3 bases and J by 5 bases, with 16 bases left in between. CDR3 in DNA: TGCAGTGCTAGTGACAGGATATCTGGGACTGAAGCTTTCTTT. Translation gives CSASDRISGTEAFF.